Listed here are 11 T cell receptor beta chains from one sample, sequenced in a study of blood T cell repertoires in COVID-19. Using immunoSEQ multiplex PCR, the repertoire was profiled, and TCRdb retains in-frame clones only, with some absent. The sample holds approximately 270,000 clones; just over 85% are singletons and the top ten take around 1.7%. The sample taken for sequencing was PBMCs or T cells enriched from blood (not recorded which). These receptors were taken from a man aged 40-50 years who had recovered from COVID-19.

The gene calls are TRBV6-5 and TRBJ1-1; D possibly corresponds to TRBD1 (5 bases). With 6 bases removed from V and 5 bases from J, the gap between germline ends came to 16 bases. The CDR3 is 14 residues long. Germline V gene lookup returns CDR1 MNHEY and CDR2 SVGAGI. In nucleotides, the CDR3 is TGTGCCAGCAGGCAAAGGGGTTGGGAAACTGAAGCTTTCTTT. Amino acids: CASRQRGWETEAFF.

This clone showed up just once. The V and J genes are TRBV9 and TRBJ2-1; 11 nucleotides align to TRBD2. V gave up 2 bases and J gave up 4 bases; unmatched junction bases: 2. CDR1 and CDR2 (germline): SGDLS, YYNGEE. The CDR3 runs to 15 residues. For the CDR3, the DNA is TGTGCCAGCAGCGTTAGCGGGGGGGATTACAATGAGCAGTTCTTC. The encoded protein is CASSVSGGDYNEQFF.

The chain combines TRBV12-3 or TRBV12-4 with TRBJ1-2; D perhaps matches TRBD1 (5 bases). The ends were cut back, 2 bases at V and 2 bases at J, with 6 bases in the middle. CDR3 length equals 13 residues. The CDR3 region is CASSLRQNYGYTF. The DNA of the CDR3 is TGTGCCAGCAGTTTAAGACAGAACTATGGCTACACCTTC.

This chain links TRBV5-6 with TRBJ1-6; 7 bases align to TRBD1. V gave up 6 bases and J gave up 0 bases; unmatched junction bases: 6. The CDR3 length is 16 residues. Germline loops: CDR1 SGHDT, CDR2 YYEEEE. The CDR3 nucleotides are TGTGCCAGCAAGGGGGCCCGCGACTCCTATAATTCACCCCTCCACTTT. Translated: CASKGARDSYNSPLHF.

The rearrangement links TRBV7-3 to TRBJ2-3; 8 nucleotides agree with TRBD2. Germline trimming cut 6 bases from V and 2 bases from J; bases unmatched to any gene: 10. Germline CDR1 reads SGHTA; CDR2 reads FQGTGA. The CDR3 loop spans 16 amino acids. The CDR3 sequence is CASSAQAGVVTDTQYF. DNA of the CDR3: TGTGCCAGCAGTGCCCAAGCGGGGGTGGTCACAGATACGCAGTATTTT.

V usage is TRBV2 and J usage is TRBJ1-2; maybe TRBD1 (5 bases). Trimming shortened V by 9 bases and J by 4 bases, and 24 bases separated the two germline ends. This CDR3 comprises 16 residues. Germline CDR1 and CDR2: SNHLY and FYNNEI. CDR3 residues: CASWASGTYSFYGYTF. The CDR3 DNA sequence: TGTGCCAGTTGGGCATCCGGGACTTACTCGTTCTATGGCTACACCTTC.

DNA for the CDR3: TGTGCCAGCAGCCCCTATACAGGGGTAGGCGGCTACACCTTC. This sequence encodes CASSPYTGVGGYTF. The chain couples TRBV7-8 to TRBJ1-2; the match to TRBD1 covers 7 bases. The CDR3 spans 14 residues. The germline V gene has CDR1 SGHVS and CDR2 FQNEAQ. J gave up 8 bases and V 5 bases, and 11 bases lay outside the gene matches.

The chain uses TRBV30 and TRBJ2-3; TRBD2 is a possible D gene (6 bases). This CDR3 comprises 14 residues. Germline CDR1 and CDR2: GTSNPN and SVGIG (reference sequence). Trimming removed 0 bases at V and 5 bases at J, with 12 bases between. This chain's CDR3 is CAWSVRGSGDTQYF. DNA of the CDR3: TGTGCCTGGAGTGTACGGGGGTCGGGAGATACGCAGTATTTT.

V usage is TRBV3-1 (or the pseudogene TRBV3-2) and J usage is TRBJ2-6; no definite D call. The CDR3 extends over 16 amino acids. CDR1 and CDR2 (germline): LGHDT, YNNKEL (reference sequence). With 3 bases removed from V and 0 bases from J, the gap between germline ends came to 9 bases. CDR3 in amino acids: CASSQGSNSGANVLTF. The CDR3 DNA reads TGTGCCAGCAGCCAGGGCAGCAACTCTGGGGCCAACGTCCTGACTTTC.

This sequence joins TRBV6-2 or TRBV6-3 and TRBJ1-5; D unclear. CDR3 length: 16 residues. Germline CDR1 and CDR2: MNHEY and SVGEGT. Trimming removed 0 bases from V and 3 bases from J, with 12 bases in between. The CDR3: CASSYSTSRNNQPQHF. As DNA, the CDR3 is TGTGCCAGCAGTTACTCGACCTCGAGGAACAATCAGCCCCAGCATTTT.

Only one count was recorded for this clone. The genes are TRBV5-1 and TRBJ2-7; TRBD1 might be the D (6 bases). This CDR3 has 16 amino acids. The V and J ends lost 4 bases and 0 bases respectively, with 17 bases between them. The germline gives CDR1 SGHRS, CDR2 YFSETQ. CDR3 sequence: CASSSLPRGSSYEQYF. For the CDR3, the DNA is TGCGCCAGCAGCAGTTTGCCCAGGGGCAGCTCCTACGAGCAGTACTTC.